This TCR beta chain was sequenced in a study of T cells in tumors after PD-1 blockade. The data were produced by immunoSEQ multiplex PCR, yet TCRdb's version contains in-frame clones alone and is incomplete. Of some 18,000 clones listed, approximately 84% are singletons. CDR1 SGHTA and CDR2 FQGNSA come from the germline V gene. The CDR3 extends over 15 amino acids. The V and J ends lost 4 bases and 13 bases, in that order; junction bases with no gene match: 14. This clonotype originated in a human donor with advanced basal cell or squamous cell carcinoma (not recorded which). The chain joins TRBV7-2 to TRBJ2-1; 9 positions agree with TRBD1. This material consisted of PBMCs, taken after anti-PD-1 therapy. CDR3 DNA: TGTGCCAGCAGCTCATCACCCGGGACAGGGCAACACCAGTTCTTC. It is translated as CASSSSPGTGQHQFF.